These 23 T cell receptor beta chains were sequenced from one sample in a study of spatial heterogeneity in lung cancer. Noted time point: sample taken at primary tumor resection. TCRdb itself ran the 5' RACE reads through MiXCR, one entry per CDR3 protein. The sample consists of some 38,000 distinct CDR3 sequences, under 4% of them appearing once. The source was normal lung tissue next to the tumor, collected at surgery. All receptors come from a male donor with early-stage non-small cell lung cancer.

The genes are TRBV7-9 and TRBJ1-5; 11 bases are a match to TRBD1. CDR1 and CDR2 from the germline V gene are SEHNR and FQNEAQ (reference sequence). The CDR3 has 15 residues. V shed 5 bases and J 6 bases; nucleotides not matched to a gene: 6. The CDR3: CASSQGTGGFQPQHF. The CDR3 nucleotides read TGTGCCAGCAGCCAAGGGACAGGGGGTTTTCAGCCCCAGCATTTT.

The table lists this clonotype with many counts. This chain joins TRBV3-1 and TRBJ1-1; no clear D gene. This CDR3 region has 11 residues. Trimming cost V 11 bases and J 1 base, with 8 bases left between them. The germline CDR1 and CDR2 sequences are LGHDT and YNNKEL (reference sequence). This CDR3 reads CASSGNTEAFF. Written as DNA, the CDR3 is TGTGCCTCTAGCGGGAACACTGAAGCTTTCTTT.

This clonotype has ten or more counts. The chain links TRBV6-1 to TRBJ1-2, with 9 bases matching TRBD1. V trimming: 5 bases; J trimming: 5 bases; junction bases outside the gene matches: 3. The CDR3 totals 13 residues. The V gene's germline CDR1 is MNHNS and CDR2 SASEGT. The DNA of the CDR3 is TGTGCCAGCAGTTTGGACAGGGGATATGGCTACACCTTC. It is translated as CASSLDRGYGYTF.

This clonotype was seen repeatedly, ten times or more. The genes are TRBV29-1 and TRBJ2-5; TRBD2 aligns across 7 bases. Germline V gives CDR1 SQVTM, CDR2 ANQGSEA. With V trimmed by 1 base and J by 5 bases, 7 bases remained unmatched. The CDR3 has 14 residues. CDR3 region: CSVEGAQGGETQYF. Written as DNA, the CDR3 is TGCAGCGTTGAAGGTGCTCAGGGAGGGGAGACCCAGTACTTC.

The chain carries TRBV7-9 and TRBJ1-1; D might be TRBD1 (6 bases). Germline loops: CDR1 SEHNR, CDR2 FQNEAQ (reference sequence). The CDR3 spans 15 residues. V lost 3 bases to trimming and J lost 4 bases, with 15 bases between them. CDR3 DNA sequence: TGTGCCAGCAGCTTCGACGGACAGAGGGGCACTGAAGCTTTCTTT. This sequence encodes CASSFDGQRGTEAFF.

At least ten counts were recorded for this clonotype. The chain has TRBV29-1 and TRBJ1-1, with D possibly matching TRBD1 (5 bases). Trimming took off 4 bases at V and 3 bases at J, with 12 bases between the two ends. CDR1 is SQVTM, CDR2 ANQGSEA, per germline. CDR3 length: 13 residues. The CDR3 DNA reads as TGCAGCGTTGCATTGGGGCTTGACACTGAAGCTTTCTTT. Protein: CSVALGLDTEAFF.

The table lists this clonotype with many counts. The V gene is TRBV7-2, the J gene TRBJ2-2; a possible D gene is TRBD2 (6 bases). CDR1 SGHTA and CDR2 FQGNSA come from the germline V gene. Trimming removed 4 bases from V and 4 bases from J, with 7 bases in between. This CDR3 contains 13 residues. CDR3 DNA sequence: TGTGCCAGCAGCTCCGGGGGCACCGGGGAGCTGTTTTTT. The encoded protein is CASSSGGTGELFF.

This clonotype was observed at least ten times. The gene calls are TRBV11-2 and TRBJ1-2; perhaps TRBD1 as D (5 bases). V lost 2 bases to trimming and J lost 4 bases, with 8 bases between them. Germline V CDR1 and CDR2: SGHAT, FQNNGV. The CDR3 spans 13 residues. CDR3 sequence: CASSLMGTYGYTF. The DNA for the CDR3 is TGTGCCAGCAGCTTAATGGGGACCTATGGCTACACCTTC.

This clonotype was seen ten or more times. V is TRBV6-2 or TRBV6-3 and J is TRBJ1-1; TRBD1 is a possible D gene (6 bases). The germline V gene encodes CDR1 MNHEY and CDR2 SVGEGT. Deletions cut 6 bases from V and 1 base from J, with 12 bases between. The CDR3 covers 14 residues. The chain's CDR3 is CASRSPRGNTEAFF. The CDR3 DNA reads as TGTGCCAGCAGATCACCCAGGGGGAACACTGAAGCTTTCTTT.

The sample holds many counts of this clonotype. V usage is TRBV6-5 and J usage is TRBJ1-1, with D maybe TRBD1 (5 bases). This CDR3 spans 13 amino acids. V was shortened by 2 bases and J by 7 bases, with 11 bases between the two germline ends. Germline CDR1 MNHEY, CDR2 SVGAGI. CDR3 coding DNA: TGTGCCAGCAGTTACGCCGGGGGTATTGAAGCTTTCTTT. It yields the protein CASSYAGGIEAFF.

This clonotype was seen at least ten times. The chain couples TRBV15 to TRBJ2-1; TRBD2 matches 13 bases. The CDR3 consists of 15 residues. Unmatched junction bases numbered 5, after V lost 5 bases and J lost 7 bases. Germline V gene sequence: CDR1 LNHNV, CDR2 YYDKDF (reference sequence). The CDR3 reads CATSGRTSGGNEQFF. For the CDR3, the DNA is TGTGCCACCAGCGGTCGGACTAGCGGGGGAAATGAGCAGTTCTTC.

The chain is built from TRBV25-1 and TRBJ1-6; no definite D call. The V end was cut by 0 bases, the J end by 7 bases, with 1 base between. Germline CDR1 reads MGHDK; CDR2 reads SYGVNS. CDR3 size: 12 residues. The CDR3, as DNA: TGTGCCAGCAGTGAATACAATTCACCCCTCCACTTT. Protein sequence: CASSEYNSPLHF.

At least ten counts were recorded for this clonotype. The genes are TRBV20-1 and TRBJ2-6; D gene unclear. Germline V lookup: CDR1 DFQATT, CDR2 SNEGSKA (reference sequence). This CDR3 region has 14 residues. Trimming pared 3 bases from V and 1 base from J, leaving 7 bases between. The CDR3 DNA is TGCAGTGCTAGGACCGATTCTGGGGCCAACGTCCTGACTTTC. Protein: CSARTDSGANVLTF.

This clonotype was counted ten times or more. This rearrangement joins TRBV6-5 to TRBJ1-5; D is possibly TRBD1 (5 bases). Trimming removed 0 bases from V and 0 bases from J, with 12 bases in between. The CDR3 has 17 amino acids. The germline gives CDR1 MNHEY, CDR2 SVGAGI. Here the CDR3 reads CASSYSWDPRSNQPQHF. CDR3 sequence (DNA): TGTGCCAGCAGTTACTCTTGGGACCCCCGTAGCAATCAGCCCCAGCATTTT.

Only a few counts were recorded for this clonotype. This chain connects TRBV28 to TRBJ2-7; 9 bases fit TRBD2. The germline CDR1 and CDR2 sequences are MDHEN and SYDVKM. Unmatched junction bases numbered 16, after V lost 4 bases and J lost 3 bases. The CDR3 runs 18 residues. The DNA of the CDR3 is TGTGCCAGCAGTTCGCCCCTAGGCGGGAGGGCCATAGGCTACGAGCAGTACTTC. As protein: CASSSPLGGRAIGYEQYF.

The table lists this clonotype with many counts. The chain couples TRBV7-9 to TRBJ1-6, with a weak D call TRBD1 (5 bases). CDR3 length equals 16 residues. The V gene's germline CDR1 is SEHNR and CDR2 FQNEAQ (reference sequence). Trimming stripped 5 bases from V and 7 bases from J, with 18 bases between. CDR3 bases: TGTGCCAGCAGCCTGAACGTCGGGACGGCCAATTCACCCCTCCACTTT. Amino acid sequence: CASSLNVGTANSPLHF.

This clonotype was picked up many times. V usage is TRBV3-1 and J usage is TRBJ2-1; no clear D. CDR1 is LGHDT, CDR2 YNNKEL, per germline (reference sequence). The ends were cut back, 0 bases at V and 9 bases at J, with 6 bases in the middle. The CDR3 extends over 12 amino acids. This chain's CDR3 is CASSQEGGEQFF. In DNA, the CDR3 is TGTGCCAGCAGCCAAGAAGGTGGTGAGCAGTTCTTC.

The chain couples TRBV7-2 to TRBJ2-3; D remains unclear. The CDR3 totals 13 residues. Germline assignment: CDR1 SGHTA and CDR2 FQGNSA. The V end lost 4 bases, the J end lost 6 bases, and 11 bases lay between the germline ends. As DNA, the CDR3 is TGTGCCAGCAGCTGGTCTCGTTCGGATACGCAGTATTTT. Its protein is CASSWSRSDTQYF.

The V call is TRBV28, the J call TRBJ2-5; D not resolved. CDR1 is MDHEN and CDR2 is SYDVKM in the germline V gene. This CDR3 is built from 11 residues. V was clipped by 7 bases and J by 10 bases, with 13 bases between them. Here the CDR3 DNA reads TGTGCCAGCAATCGCGGCTGGGACCAGTACTTC. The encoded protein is CASNRGWDQYF.

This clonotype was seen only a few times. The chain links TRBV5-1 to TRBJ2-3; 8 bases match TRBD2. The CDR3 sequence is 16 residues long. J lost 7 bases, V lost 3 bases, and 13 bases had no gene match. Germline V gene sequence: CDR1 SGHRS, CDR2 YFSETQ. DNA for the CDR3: TGCGCCAGCAGCTCCCTGGGGGCGGGGGGCCAATATACGCAGTATTTT. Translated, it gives CASSSLGAGGQYTQYF.

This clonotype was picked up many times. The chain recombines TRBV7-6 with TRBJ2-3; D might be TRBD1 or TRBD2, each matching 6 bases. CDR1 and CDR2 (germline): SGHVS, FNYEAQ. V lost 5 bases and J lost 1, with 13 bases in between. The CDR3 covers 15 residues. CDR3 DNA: TGTGCCAGCAGCCTCGACGGGGGCCGCACAGATACGCAGTATTTT. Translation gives CASSLDGGRTDTQYF.

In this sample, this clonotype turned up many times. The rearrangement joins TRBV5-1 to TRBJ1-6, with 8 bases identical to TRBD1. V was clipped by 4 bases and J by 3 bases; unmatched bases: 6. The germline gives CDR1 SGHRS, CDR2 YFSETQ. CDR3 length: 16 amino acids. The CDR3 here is CASSRTGSYYNSPLHF. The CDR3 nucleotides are TGCGCCAGCAGCCGGACAGGGTCCTACTATAATTCACCCCTCCACTTT.

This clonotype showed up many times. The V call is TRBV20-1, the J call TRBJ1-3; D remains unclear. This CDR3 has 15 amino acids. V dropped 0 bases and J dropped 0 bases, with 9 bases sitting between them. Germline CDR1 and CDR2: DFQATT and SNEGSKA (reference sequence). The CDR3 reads CSAREGSRSGNTIYF. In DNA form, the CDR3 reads TGCAGTGCTAGAGAGGGCTCCCGCTCTGGAAACACCATATATTTT.